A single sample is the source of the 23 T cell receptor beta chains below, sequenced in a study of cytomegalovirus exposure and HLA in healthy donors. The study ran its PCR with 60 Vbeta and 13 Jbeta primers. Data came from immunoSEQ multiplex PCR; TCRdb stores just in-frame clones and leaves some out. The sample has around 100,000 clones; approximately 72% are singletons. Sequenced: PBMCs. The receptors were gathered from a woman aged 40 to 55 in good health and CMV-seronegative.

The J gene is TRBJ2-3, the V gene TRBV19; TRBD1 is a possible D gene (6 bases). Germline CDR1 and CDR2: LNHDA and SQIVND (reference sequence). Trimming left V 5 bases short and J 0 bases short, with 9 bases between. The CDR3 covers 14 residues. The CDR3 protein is CASSYQGSTDTQYF. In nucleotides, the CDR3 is TGTGCCAGTAGTTACCAGGGGAGCACAGATACGCAGTATTTT.

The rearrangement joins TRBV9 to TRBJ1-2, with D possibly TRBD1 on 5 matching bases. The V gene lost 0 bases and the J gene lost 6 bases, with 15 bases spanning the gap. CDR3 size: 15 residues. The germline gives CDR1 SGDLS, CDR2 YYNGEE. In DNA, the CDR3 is TGTGCCAGCAGCGTAGTGGACAATTATCTAAATGGCTACACCTTC. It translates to CASSVVDNYLNGYTF.

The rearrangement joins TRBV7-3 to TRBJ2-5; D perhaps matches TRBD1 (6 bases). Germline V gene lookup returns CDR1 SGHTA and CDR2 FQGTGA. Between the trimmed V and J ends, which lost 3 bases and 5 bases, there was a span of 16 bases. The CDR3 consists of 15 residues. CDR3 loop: CASSLQGLMSETQYF. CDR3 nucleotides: TGTGCCAGCAGCTTGCAGGGGTTGATGTCGGAGACCCAGTACTTC.

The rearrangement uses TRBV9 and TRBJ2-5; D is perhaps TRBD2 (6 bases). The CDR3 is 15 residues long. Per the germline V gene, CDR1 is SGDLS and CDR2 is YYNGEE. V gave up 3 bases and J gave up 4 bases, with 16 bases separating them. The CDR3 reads CASSAQDGSIETQYF. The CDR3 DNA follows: TGTGCCAGCAGCGCCCAAGACGGGAGCATAGAGACCCAGTACTTC. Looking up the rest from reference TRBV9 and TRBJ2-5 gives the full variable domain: DSGVTQTPKHLITATGQRVTLRCSPRSGDLSVYWYQQSLDQGLQFLIQYYNGEERAKGNILERFSAQQFPDLHSELNLSSLELGDSALYFCASSAQDGSIETQYFGPGTRLLVL.

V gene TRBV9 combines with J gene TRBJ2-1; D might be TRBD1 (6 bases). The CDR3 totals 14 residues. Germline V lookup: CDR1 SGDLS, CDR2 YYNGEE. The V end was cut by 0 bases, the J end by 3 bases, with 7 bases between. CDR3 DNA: TGTGCCAGCAGCGTAGCAGGGGACTACAATGAGCAGTTCTTC. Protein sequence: CASSVAGDYNEQFF.

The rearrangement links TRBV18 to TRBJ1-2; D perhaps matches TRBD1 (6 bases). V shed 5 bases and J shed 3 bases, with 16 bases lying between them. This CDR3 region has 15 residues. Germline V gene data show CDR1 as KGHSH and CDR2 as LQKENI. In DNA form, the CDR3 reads TGTGCCAGCTCAGGGACACCCCAACTGGACTATGGCTACACCTTC. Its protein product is CASSGTPQLDYGYTF. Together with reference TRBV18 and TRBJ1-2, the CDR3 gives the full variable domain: NAGVMQNPRHLVRRRGQEARLRCSPMKGHSHVYWYRQLPEEGLKFMVYLQKENIIDESGMPKERFSAEFPKEGPSILRIQQVVRGDSAAYFCASSGTPQLDYGYTFGSGTRLTVV.

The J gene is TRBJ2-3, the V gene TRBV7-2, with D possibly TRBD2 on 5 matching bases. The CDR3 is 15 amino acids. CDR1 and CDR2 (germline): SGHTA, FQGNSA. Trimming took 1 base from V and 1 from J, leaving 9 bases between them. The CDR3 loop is CASSLEGSGTDTQYF. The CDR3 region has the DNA TGTGCCAGCAGCTTAGAGGGTAGCGGCACAGATACGCAGTATTTT.

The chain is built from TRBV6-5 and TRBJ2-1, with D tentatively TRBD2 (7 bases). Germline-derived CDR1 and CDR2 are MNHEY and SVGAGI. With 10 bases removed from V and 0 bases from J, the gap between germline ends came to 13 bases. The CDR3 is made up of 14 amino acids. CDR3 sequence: CATGGAGSYNEQFF. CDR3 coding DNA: TGTGCCACTGGGGGGGCAGGCTCCTACAATGAGCAGTTCTTC.

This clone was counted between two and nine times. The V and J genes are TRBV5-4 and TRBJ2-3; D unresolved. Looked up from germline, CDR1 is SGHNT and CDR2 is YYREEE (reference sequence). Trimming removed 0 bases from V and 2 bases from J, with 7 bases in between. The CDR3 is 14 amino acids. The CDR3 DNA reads TGTGCCAGCAGCTTGGCCGGTATCACAGATACGCAGTATTTT. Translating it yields CASSLAGITDTQYF.

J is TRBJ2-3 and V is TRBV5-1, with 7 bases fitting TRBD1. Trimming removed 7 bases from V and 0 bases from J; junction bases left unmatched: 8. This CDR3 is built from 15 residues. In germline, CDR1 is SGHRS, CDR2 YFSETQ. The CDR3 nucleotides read TGCGCCAGCTATGGGGACAGTCGAAGCACAGATACGCAGTATTTT. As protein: CASYGDSRSTDTQYF.

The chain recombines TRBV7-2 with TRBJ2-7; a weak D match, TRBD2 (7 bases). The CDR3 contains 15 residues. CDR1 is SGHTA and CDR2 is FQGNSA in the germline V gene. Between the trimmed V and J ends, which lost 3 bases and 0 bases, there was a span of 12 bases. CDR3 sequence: CASSLGRGRSYEQYF. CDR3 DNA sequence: TGTGCCAGCAGCTTGGGGCGGGGGCGCTCCTACGAGCAGTACTTC.

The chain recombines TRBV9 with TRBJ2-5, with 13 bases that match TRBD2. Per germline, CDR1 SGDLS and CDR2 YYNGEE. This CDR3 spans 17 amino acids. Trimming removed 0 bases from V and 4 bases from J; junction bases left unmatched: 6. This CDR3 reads CASSVGSLAGGLETQYF. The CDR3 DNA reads TGTGCCAGCAGCGTAGGGTCACTAGCGGGAGGGTTAGAGACCCAGTACTTC. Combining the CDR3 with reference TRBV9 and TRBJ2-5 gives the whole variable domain DSGVTQTPKHLITATGQRVTLRCSPRSGDLSVYWYQQSLDQGLQFLIQYYNGEERAKGNILERFSAQQFPDLHSELNLSSLELGDSALYFCASSVGSLAGGLETQYFGPGTRLLVL.

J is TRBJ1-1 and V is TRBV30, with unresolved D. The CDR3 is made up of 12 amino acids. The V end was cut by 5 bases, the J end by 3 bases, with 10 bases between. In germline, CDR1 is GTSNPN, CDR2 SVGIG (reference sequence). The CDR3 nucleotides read TGTGCCTGGGCGGGTATGTACACTGAAGCTTTCTTT. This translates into CAWAGMYTEAFF.

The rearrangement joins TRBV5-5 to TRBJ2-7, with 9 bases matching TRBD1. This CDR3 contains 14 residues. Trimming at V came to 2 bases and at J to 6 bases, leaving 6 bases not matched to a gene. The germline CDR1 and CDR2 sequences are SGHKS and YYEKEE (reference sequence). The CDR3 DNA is TGTGCCAGCAGCTTTTCGACAGGGGGGTTCGAGCAGTACTTC. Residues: CASSFSTGGFEQYF.

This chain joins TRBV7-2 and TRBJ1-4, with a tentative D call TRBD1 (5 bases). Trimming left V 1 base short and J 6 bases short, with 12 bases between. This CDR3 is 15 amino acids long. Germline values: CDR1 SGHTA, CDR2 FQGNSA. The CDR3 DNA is TGTGCCAGCAGCTTAGTTGGGGGGAAGGATGAAAAACTGTTTTTT. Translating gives CASSLVGGKDEKLFF.

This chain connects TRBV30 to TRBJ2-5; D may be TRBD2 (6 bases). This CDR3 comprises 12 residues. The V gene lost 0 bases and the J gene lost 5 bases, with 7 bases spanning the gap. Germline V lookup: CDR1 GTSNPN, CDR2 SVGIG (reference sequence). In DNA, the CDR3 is TGTGCCTGGAGTGTGGCGGGGGAGACCCAGTACTTC. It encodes CAWSVAGETQYF.

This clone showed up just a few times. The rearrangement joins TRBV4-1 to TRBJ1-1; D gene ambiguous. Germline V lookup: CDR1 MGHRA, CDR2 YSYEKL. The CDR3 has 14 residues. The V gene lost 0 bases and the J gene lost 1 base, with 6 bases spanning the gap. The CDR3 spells CASSQEAGNTEAFF. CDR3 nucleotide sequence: TGCGCCAGCAGCCAAGAGGCGGGGAACACTGAAGCTTTCTTT.

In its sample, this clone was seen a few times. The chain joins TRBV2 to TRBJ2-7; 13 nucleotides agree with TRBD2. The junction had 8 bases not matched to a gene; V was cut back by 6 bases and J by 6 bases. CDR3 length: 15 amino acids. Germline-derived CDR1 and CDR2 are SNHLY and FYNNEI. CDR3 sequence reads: CASRPTSGRAPEQYF. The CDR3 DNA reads TGTGCCAGCAGACCCACTAGCGGGAGGGCCCCCGAGCAGTACTTC.

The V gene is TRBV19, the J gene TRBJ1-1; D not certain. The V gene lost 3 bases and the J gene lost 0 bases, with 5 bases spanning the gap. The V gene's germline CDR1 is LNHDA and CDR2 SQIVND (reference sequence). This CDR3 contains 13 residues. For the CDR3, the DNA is TGTGCCAGTAGTATTGCAGTGAACACTGAAGCTTTCTTT. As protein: CASSIAVNTEAFF.

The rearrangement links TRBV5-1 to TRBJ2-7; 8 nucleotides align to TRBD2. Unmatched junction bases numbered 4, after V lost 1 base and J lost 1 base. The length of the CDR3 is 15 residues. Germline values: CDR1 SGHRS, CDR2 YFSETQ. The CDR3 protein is CASSLKAGESYEQYF. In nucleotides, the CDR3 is TGCGCCAGCAGCTTGAAAGCGGGAGAGTCCTACGAGCAGTACTTC.

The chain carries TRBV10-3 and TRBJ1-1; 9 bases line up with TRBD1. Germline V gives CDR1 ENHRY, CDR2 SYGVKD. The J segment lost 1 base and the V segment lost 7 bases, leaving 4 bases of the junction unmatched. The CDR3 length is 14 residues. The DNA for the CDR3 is TGTGCCATCACCGGGACAGGGAGGAACACTGAAGCTTTCTTT. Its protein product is CAITGTGRNTEAFF.

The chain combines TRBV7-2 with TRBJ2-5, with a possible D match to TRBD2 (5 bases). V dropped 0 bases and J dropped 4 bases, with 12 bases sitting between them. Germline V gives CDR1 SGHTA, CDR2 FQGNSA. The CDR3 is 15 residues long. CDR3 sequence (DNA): TGTGCCAGCAGCTTAGCCCCGGGGATGGGAGAGACCCAGTACTTC. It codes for CASSLAPGMGETQYF.

CDR3 protein: CASSFPGGFYGYTF. In DNA, the CDR3 is TGTGCCAGCAGCTTTCCAGGGGGTTTCTATGGCTACACCTTC. The chain employs TRBV7-9 and TRBJ1-2; TRBD1 matches 7 bases. Germline CDR1 SEHNR, CDR2 FQNEAQ (reference sequence). The trim removed 3 bases at V and 4 bases at J, leaving 5 bases unmatched. The CDR3 covers 14 residues.